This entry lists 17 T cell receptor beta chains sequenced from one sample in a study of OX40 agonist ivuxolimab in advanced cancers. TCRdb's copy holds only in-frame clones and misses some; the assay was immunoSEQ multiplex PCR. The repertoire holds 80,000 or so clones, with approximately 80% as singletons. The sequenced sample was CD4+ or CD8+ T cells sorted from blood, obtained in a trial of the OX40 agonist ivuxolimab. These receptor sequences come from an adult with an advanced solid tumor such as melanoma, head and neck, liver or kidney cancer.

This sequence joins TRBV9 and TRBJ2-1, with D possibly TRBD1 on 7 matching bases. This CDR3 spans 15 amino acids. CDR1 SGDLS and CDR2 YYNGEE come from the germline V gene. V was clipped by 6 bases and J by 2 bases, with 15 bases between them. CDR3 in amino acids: CASNPTGRPYNEQFF. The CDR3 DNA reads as TGTGCCAGCAACCCGACAGGGAGGCCCTACAATGAGCAGTTCTTC.

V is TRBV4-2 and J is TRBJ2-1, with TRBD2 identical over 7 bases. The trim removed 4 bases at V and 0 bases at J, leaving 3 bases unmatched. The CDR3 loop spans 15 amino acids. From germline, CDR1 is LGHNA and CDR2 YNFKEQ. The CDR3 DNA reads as TGTGCCAGCAGCCTTCTAGCGGACTCCTACAATGAGCAGTTCTTC. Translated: CASSLLADSYNEQFF.

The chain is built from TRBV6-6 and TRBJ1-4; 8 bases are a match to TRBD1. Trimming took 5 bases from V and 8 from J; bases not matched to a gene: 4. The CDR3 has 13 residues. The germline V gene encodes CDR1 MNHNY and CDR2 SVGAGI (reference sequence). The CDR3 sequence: CASSDRGGEKLFF. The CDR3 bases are TGTGCCAGCAGTGACAGGGGAGGAGAAAAACTGTTTTTT.

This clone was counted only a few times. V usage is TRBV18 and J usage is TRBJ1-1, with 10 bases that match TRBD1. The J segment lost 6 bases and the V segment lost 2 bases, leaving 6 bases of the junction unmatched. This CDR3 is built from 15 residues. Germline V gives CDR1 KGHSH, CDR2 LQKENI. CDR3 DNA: TGTGCCAGCTCACCAGAGACAGGGGGCAGGCCTGAAGCTTTCTTT. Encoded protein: CASSPETGGRPEAFF.

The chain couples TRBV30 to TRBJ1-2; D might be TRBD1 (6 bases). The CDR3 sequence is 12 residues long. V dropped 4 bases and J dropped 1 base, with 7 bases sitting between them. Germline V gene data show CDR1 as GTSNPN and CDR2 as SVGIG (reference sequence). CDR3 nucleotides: TGTGCCTGGACAGGGGTTAACTATGGCTACACCTTC. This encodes CAWTGVNYGYTF.

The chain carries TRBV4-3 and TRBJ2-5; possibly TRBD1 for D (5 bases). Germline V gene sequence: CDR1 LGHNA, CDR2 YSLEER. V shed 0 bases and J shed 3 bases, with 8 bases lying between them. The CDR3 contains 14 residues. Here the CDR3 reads CASSQDPREETQYF. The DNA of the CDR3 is TGCGCCAGCAGCCAAGATCCCAGGGAAGAGACCCAGTACTTC.

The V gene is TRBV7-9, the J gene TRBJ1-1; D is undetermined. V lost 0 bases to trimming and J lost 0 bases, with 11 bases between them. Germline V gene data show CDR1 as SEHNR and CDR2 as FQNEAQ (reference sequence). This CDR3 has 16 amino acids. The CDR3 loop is CASSLARSSLNTEAFF. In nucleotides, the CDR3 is TGTGCCAGCAGCTTAGCGCGAAGTTCCCTGAACACTGAAGCTTTCTTT. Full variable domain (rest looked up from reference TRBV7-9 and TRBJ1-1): DTGVSQNPRHKITKRGQNVTFRCDPISEHNRLYWYRQTLGQGPEFLTYFQNEAQLEKSRLLSDRFSAERPKGSFSTLEIQRTEQGDSAMYLCASSLARSSLNTEAFFGQGTRLTVV.

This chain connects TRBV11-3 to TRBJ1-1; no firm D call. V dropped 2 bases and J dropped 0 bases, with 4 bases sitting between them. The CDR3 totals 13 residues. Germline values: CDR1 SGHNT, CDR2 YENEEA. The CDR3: CASSLYVNTEAFF. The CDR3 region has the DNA TGTGCCAGCAGCTTATACGTGAACACTGAAGCTTTCTTT.

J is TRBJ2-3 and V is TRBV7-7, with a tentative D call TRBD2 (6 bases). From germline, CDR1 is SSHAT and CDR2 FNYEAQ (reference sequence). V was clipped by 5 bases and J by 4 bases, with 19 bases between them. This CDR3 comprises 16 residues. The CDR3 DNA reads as TGTGCCAGCAGCCTCGGCGGAGGGGTGGGAGCAGATACGCAGTATTTT. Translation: CASSLGGGVGADTQYF.

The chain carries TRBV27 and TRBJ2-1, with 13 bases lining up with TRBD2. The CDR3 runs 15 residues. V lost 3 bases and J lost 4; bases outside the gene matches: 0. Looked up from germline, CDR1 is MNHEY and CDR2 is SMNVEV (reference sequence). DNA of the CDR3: TGTGCCAGCAGTTTGGGACTAGCGGGATACAATGAGCAGTTCTTC. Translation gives CASSLGLAGYNEQFF.

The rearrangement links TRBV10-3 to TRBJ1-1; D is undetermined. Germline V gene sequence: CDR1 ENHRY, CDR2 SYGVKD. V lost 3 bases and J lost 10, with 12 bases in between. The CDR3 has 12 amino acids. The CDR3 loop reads CAISDRSPGAFF. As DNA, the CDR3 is TGTGCCATCAGTGACAGGTCCCCGGGAGCTTTCTTT.

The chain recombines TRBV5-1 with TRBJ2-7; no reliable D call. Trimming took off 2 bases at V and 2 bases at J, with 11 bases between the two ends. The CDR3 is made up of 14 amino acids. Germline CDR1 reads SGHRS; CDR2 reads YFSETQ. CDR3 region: CASSFTTYAYEQYF. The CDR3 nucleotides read TGCGCCAGCAGCTTTACGACTTACGCCTACGAGCAGTACTTC.

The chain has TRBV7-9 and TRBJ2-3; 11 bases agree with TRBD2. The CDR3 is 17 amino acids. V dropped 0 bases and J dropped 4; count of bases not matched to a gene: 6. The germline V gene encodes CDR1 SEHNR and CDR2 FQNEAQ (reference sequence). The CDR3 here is CASSLAYSGGAPDTQYF. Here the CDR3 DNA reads TGTGCCAGCAGCTTAGCGTATAGCGGGGGGGCCCCAGATACGCAGTATTTT.

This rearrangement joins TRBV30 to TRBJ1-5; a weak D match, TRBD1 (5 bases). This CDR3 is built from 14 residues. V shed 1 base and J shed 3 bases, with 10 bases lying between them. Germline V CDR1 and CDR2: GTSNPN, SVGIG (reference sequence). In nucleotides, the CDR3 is TGTGCCTGGAGTGAGACAGAAACCAATCAGCCCCAGCATTTT. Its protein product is CAWSETETNQPQHF. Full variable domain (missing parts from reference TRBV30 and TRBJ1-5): SQTIHQWPATLVQPVGSPLSLECTVEGTSNPNLYWYRQAAGRGLQLLFYSVGIGQISSEVPQNLSASRPQDRQFILSSKKLLLSDSGFYLCAWSETETNQPQHFGDGTRLSIL.

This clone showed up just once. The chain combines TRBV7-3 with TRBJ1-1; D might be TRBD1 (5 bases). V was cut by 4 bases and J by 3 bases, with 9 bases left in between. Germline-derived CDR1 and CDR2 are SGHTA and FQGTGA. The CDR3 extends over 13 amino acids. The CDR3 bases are TGTGCCAGCAGCTCCGAAGGGGACACTGAAGCTTTCTTT. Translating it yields CASSSEGDTEAFF.

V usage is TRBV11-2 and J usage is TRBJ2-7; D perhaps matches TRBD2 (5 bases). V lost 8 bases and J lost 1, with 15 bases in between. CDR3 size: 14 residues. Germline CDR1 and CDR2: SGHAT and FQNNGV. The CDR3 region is CASDPGILSYEQYF. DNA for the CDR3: TGTGCCAGCGATCCCGGGATCCTTTCCTACGAGCAGTACTTC. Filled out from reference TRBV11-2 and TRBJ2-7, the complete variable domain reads EAGVAQSPRYKIIEKRQSVAFWCNPISGHATLYWYQQILGQGPKLLIQFQNNGVVDDSQLPKDRFSAERLKGVDSTLKIQPAKLEDSAVYLCASDPGILSYEQYFGPGTRLTVT.

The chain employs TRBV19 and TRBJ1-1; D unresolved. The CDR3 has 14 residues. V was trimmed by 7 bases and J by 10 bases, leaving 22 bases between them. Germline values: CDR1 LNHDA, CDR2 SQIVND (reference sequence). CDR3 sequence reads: CASIPASVPWRAFF. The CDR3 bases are TGTGCCAGTATTCCGGCCTCGGTCCCCTGGAGAGCTTTCTTT. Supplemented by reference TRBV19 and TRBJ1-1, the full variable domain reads DGGITQSPKYLFRKEGQNVTLSCEQNLNHDAMYWYRQDPGQGLRLIYYSQIVNDFQKGDIAEGYSVSREKKESFPLTVTSAQKNPTAFYLCASIPASVPWRAFFGQGTRLTVV.